One sample yielded the 21 T cell receptor beta chains listed below, sequenced in a study of CD8 T cells in Susac syndrome. Random-hexamer reverse transcription was applied to about 0.45 to 1 ug RNA. TCRdb re-analysed the immunoSEQ multiplex PCR reads in MiXCR, keeping a single row per CDR3 protein. The sample yields some 200,000 distinct CDR3 sequences, more than 85% seen once. The material sequenced was CD8+ T cells from PBMCs. The source of these receptors is a human donor with Susac syndrome.

The chain links TRBV5-1 to TRBJ1-6, with 12 nucleotides matching TRBD1. CDR1 is SGHRS, CDR2 YFSETQ, per germline. V gave up 3 bases and J gave up 10 bases; unmatched junction bases: 5. The CDR3 consists of 15 residues. The DNA of the CDR3 is TGCGCCAGCAGCTCCCGGGACAGGGGGCGATCACCCCTCCACTTT. Its protein is CASSSRDRGRSPLHF.

This clonotype has only one observation. The chain combines TRBV21-1 with TRBJ1-5; TRBD1 is the table's D call, not checked against the DNA. TRBV21-1 is reported as a pseudogene. The CDR3 length is 13 residues. The DNA for the CDR3 is TGTGCCACCTGGACAGATAGCAATCAGCCCCAGCATTTT. Its translation: CATWTDSNQPQHF.

J is TRBJ2-3 and V is TRBV11-2, with TRBD1 matching over 7 bases. V trimming: 2 bases; J trimming: 2 bases; junction bases outside the gene matches: 10. The CDR3 length is 17 residues. CDR1 and CDR2 (germline): SGHAT, FQNNGV. For the CDR3, the DNA is TGTGCCAGCAGCTTAACTCCGGGACAGTCTGTCACAGATACGCAGTATTTT. Encoded protein: CASSLTPGQSVTDTQYF.

This clonotype has just one count. The CDR3 coding sequence is TGTGCCAGTAGTATGTGGGGGGCCTGGCAGCCCCAGCATTTT. Protein sequence: CASSMWGAWQPQHF. The V call is TRBV19, the J call TRBJ1-5; D possibly corresponds to TRBD1 (6 bases). CDR3 length: 14 amino acids. The ends were cut back, 3 bases at V and 7 bases at J, with 13 bases in the middle. Germline CDR1 reads LNHDA; CDR2 reads SQIVND (reference sequence).

This chain uses TRBV29-1 with TRBJ1-1; D ambiguous. The CDR3 runs 11 residues. V shed 4 bases and J shed 1 base, with 4 bases lying between them. The germline CDR1 and CDR2 sequences are SQVTM and ANQGSEA. The CDR3 bases are TGCAGCGTTGTGGGGAACACTGAAGCTTTCTTT. Protein: CSVVGNTEAFF.

The V call is TRBV5-1, the J call TRBJ2-1; TRBD2 might be the D (6 bases). The CDR3 is made up of 15 amino acids. V lost 2 bases and J 6 bases, leaving 15 bases between the germline ends. Germline assignment: CDR1 SGHRS and CDR2 YFSETQ. CDR3: CASSLPRDHINEQFF. CDR3 nucleotides: TGCGCCAGCAGCTTACCGCGGGACCACATCAATGAGCAGTTCTTC.

V and J are TRBV28 and TRBJ2-1; D remains ambiguous. Looked up from germline, CDR1 is MDHEN and CDR2 is SYDVKM. V lost 2 bases and J lost 14, with 16 bases in between. The CDR3 runs to 13 residues. The CDR3 here is CASSLVERVQEFF. Here the CDR3 DNA reads TGTGCCAGCAGTTTAGTAGAAAGGGTACAAGAGTTCTTC. Full variable domain (rest looked up from reference TRBV28 and TRBJ2-1): DVKVTQSSRYLVKRTGEKVFLECVQDMDHENMFWYRQDPGLGLRLIYFSYDVKMKEKGDIPEGYSVSREKKERFSLILESASTNQTSMYLCASSLVERVQEFFGPGTRLTVL.

This clonotype has only one observation. This rearrangement joins TRBV4-1 to TRBJ1-4, with D maybe TRBD1 (6 bases). Germline CDR1 reads MGHRA; CDR2 reads YSYEKL. V was cut by 7 bases and J by 8 bases, with 29 bases left in between. The CDR3 loop spans 18 amino acids. CDR3 protein: CASTIKSPVRGQGEKLFF. The CDR3 DNA follows: TGCGCCAGCACCATCAAGTCCCCTGTGAGGGGTCAGGGGGAAAAACTGTTTTTT.

This sequence joins TRBV15 and TRBJ2-2; 8 bases fit TRBD2. Germline V CDR1 and CDR2: LNHNV, YYDKDF (reference sequence). The V and J ends lost 3 bases and 2 bases, in that order; junction bases with no gene match: 5. The CDR3 loop spans 16 amino acids. Written as DNA, the CDR3 is TGTGCCACCAGCAGGTTAGCGGGAACCAACACCGGGGAGCTGTTTTTT. As protein: CATSRLAGTNTGELFF. Supplemented by reference TRBV15 and TRBJ2-2, the full variable domain reads DAMVIQNPRYQVTQFGKPVTLSCSQTLNHNVMYWYQQKSSQAPKLLFHYYDKDFNNEADTPDNFQSRRPNTSFCFLDIRSPGLGDTAMYLCATSRLAGTNTGELFFGEGSRLTVL.

V is TRBV18 and J is TRBJ2-1; 11 bases map to TRBD1. Germline V gene lookup returns CDR1 KGHSH and CDR2 LQKENI. V was clipped by 5 bases and J by 6 bases; unmatched bases: 6. This CDR3 comprises 15 residues. DNA for the CDR3: TGTGCCAGCTCAGACCGGGACAGGGGGACCAATGAGCAGTTCTTC. Encoded protein: CASSDRDRGTNEQFF.

This clonotype occurred once. The rearrangement joins TRBV11-2 to TRBJ2-7; tentatively, D is TRBD2 (6 bases). V lost 2 bases and J 0 bases, leaving 17 bases between the germline ends. Germline V gene sequence: CDR1 SGHAT, CDR2 FQNNGV. The CDR3 length is 17 residues. This CDR3 reads CASSLLHTSGLSYEQYF. CDR3 bases: TGTGCCAGCAGCTTACTACACACATCGGGACTCTCCTACGAGCAGTACTTC.

The chain uses TRBV7-9 and TRBJ2-1, with 7 bases aligning to TRBD2. Germline V gene sequence: CDR1 SEHNR, CDR2 FQNEAQ (reference sequence). The V gene end was trimmed by 5 bases and the J gene end by 6 bases; junction bases not matched to a gene: 10. The length of the CDR3 is 15 residues. CDR3 coding DNA: TGTGCCAGCAGCCCTAGGGCTAGCGGAGGCAATGAGCAGTTCTTC. This encodes CASSPRASGGNEQFF.

CDR3 nucleotides: TGTGCCAGCAGGAGTCCGGGACAGGGGTTCTGGGGCACTGAAGCTTTCTTT. This gives the protein CASRSPGQGFWGTEAFF. The V call is TRBV27, the J call TRBJ1-1, with 10 bases fitting TRBD1. This CDR3 has 17 residues. Germline lookup yields CDR1 MNHEY and CDR2 SMNVEV (reference sequence). V was clipped by 6 bases and J by 4 bases; unmatched bases: 14.

V and J are TRBV4-1 and TRBJ2-7; 10 bases are shared with TRBD1. The CDR3 covers 16 residues. Germline lookup yields CDR1 MGHRA and CDR2 YSYEKL. V was clipped by 1 base and J by 2 bases; unmatched bases: 5. The CDR3 protein is CASSQGTGGLPYEQYF. Written as DNA, the CDR3 is TGCGCCAGCAGCCAAGGGACAGGGGGGTTACCCTACGAGCAGTACTTC.

Of note for this clonotype: Compared with germline, one end of the junction differs, possibly owing to a read error. This chain links TRBV20-1 with TRBJ2-7; D is uncertain. Germline V gives CDR1 DFQATT, CDR2 SNEGSKA (reference sequence). This CDR3 has 16 residues. Here the CDR3 DNA reads TGCAGTGCTAGAGATTCTTTGGGTGTTAGCTCCCACGAGCAGTACTTC. Protein product: CSARDSLGVSSHEQYF.

This chain uses TRBV11-2 with TRBJ2-3; 14 bases line up with TRBD2. Germline V gene data show CDR1 as SGHAT and CDR2 as FQNNGV. The CDR3 runs to 17 residues. V shed 5 bases, J shed 1 base, and the junction held 5 bases outside the gene matches. The CDR3 DNA reads as TGTGCCAGCAGCAGGACTAGCGGGGGGACCCGCACAGATACGCAGTATTTT. Translated, it gives CASSRTSGGTRTDTQYF.

The V gene is TRBV20-1, the J gene TRBJ2-3, with 12 bases aligning to TRBD2. The CDR3 sequence is 15 residues long. CDR1 is DFQATT and CDR2 is SNEGSKA in the germline V gene (reference sequence). J gave up 4 bases and V 3 bases, and 5 bases lay outside the gene matches. DNA for the CDR3: TGCAGTGCTAGCCGACTAGCGGGAGTCTCAGATACGCAGTATTTT. Protein product: CSASRLAGVSDTQYF.

This chain links TRBV24-1 with TRBJ2-1, with 9 bases fitting TRBD2. The J segment lost 8 bases and the V segment lost 10 bases, leaving 8 bases of the junction unmatched. This CDR3 is built from 13 residues. CDR1 is KGHDR and CDR2 is SFDVKD in the germline V gene. This CDR3 is CATAGGPFDEQFF. CDR3 nucleotides: TGTGCCACGGCGGGAGGGCCTTTCGATGAGCAGTTCTTC.

This clonotype appeared a single time. The chain carries TRBV19 and TRBJ2-1; 9 bases line up with TRBD1. The germline CDR1 and CDR2 sequences are LNHDA and SQIVND (reference sequence). The V and J ends lost 7 bases and 4 bases, in that order; junction bases with no gene match: 5. CDR3 length equals 14 residues. The CDR3 is CASNPGQGYNEQFF. The CDR3 nucleotides read TGTGCCAGTAACCCGGGACAGGGTTACAATGAGCAGTTCTTC. The full variable domain, in which reference TRBV19 and TRBJ2-1 provide the parts outside the CDR3, is DGGITQSPKYLFRKEGQNVTLSCEQNLNHDAMYWYRQDPGQGLRLIYYSQIVNDFQKGDIAEGYSVSREKKESFPLTVTSAQKNPTAFYLCASNPGQGYNEQFFGPGTRLTVL.

The rearrangement links TRBV28 to TRBJ2-2; 8 bases agree with TRBD2. The CDR3 sequence is 14 residues long. V was clipped by 5 bases and J by 6 bases; unmatched bases: 5. The germline V gene encodes CDR1 MDHEN and CDR2 SYDVKM. CDR3 sequence reads: CASSATSAAGELFF. CDR3 coding DNA: TGTGCCAGCAGTGCGACTAGCGCGGCCGGGGAGCTGTTTTTT.

J is TRBJ2-1 and V is TRBV30, with D hard to call. The CDR3 is 11 residues long. The germline V gene has CDR1 GTSNPN and CDR2 SVGIG (reference sequence). CDR3 DNA: TGTGCTTTGACCCTTTTCAATGAGCAGTTCTTC. Translation gives CALTLFNEQFF.